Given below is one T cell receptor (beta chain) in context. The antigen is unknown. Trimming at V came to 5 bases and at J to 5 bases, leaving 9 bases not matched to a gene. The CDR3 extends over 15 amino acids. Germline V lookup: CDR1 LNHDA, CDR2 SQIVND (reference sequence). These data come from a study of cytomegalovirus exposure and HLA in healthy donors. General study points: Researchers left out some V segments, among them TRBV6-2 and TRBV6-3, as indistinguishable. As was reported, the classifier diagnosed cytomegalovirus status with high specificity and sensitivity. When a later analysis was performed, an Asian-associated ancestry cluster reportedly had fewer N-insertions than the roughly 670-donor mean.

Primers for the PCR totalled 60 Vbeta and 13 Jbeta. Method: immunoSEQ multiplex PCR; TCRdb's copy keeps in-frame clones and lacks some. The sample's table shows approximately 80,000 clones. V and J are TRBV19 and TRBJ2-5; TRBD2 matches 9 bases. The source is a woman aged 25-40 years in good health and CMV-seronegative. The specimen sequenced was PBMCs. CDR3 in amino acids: CASSLRGGAGETQYF. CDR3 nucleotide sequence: TGTGCCAGTAGTCTTCGCGGGGGGGCGGGCGAGACCCAGTACTTC.